This T cell receptor (beta chain) came from a study of T cell responses to AZD1222 COVID-19 vaccine. The germline gives CDR1 MNHEY, CDR2 SMNVEV (reference sequence). V dropped 0 bases and J dropped 0 bases, with 12 bases sitting between them. There are 17 residues in the CDR3. Profiling relied on immunoSEQ multiplex PCR, and the TCRdb table lists in-frame clones only, not all of them. The sample includes around 120,000 clones, 92% of them seen just once. This chain joins TRBV27 and TRBJ1-5, with D unclear. The sample consisted of peripheral blood, taken on day 0 of AZD1222 vaccination. The receptor comes from an adult in good health. As DNA, the CDR3 is TGTGCCAGCAGTTTATCAACCCGCAGCGATAGCAATCAGCCCCAGCATTTT. Its protein is CASSLSTRSDSNQPQHF.